This T cell receptor (beta chain) was identified in a study of blood T cell repertoires in COVID-19. Study at large: Material from acute and convalescent COVID-19 was sourced from the United States, Italy and Spain. T cells, B-cell-depleted T cells, or PBMCs supplied cDNA or gDNA.

How the authors handled the data: Nucleated cell counts were estimated from reference gene primer amplification. Sequencing used immunoSEQ multiplex PCR; TCRdb keeps in-frame clones, though not all of them. The V and J calls and the clone size are those of that table, but D and trimming were determined from the DNA. The table records about 250,000 clones, 88% of them present only once. CDR1 and CDR2 from the germline V gene are SGDLS and YYNGEE. V lost 9 bases to trimming and J lost 7 bases, with 17 bases between them. This CDR3 has 14 residues. The rearrangement links TRBV9 to TRBJ1-6; D gene uncertain. Sequenced material: peripheral blood. This clonotype was sampled from a man of 80 years or more with acute or convalescent COVID-19. The CDR3 nucleotides are TGTGCCAACTTCTCCGGGAAGCAGAATTCACCCCTCCACTTT. Amino acids: CANFSGKQNSPLHF.